A single sample gave rise to the 8 T cell receptor beta chains below, sequenced in a study of blood T cell repertoires in COVID-19. Measured with immunoSEQ multiplex PCR; TCRdb has only the in-frame clones, and not every one. The table lists about 97,000 clones, almost 85% of them singletons. The sample was peripheral blood. Receptor source: a man aged 35-49 years with active or convalescent COVID-19.

In nucleotides, the CDR3 is TGTGCCACCAGCAGCGGGTTCAGCGAGCAGTACTTC. Translation gives CATSSGFSEQYF. This sequence joins TRBV2 and TRBJ2-7; possible D gene TRBD2, 6 bases. CDR3 size: 12 residues. Germline-derived CDR1 and CDR2 are SNHLY and FYNNEI. V lost 10 bases to trimming and J lost 6 bases, with 16 bases between them.

The chain employs TRBV24-1 and TRBJ1-1; perhaps TRBD1 as D (6 bases). The CDR3 totals 17 residues. Germline-derived CDR1 and CDR2 are KGHDR and SFDVKD. Deletions cut 0 bases from V and 11 bases from J, with 24 bases between. The chain's CDR3 is CATSDLHSDPRGPEAFF. As DNA, the CDR3 is TGTGCCACCAGTGATTTGCATTCGGACCCCAGGGGCCCCGAGGCTTTCTTT.

The chain has TRBV6-5 and TRBJ1-1, with 7 bases fitting TRBD1. Germline V lookup: CDR1 MNHEY, CDR2 SVGAGI. Trimming at V came to 6 bases and at J to 4 bases, leaving 5 bases not matched to a gene. The CDR3 is made up of 13 amino acids. CDR3 DNA: TGTGCCAGCAGGATCCAGGGGGGCACTGAAGCTTTCTTT. Translating gives CASRIQGGTEAFF.

The chain recombines TRBV19 with TRBJ2-7, with a weak D call TRBD1 (5 bases). The CDR3 spans 14 residues. CDR1 and CDR2 from the germline V gene are LNHDA and SQIVND (reference sequence). V shed 4 bases and J shed 3 bases, with 13 bases lying between them. The CDR3 is CASSRQGGFYEQYF. CDR3 DNA sequence: TGTGCCAGTAGTAGGCAGGGTGGGTTCTACGAGCAGTACTTC.

CDR3 sequence reads: CASSFQGGGNEQFF. Written as DNA, the CDR3 is TGTGCCAGCAGTTTCCAGGGAGGGGGCAATGAGCAGTTCTTC. This rearrangement joins TRBV27 to TRBJ2-1; TRBD2 is a possible D gene (7 bases). The CDR3 has 14 amino acids. The V gene lost 3 bases and the J gene lost 6 bases, with 12 bases spanning the gap. Germline CDR1 reads MNHEY; CDR2 reads SMNVEV (reference sequence).

This clone has just one count. The chain is built from TRBV5-1 and TRBJ2-2, with 7 bases lining up with TRBD1. V trimming: 0 bases; J trimming: 7 bases; junction bases outside the gene matches: 6. Germline V gene data show CDR1 as SGHRS and CDR2 as YFSETQ. The CDR3 contains 15 residues. CDR3 region: CASSLATGRGGELFF. The CDR3 DNA reads TGCGCCAGCAGCTTGGCGACAGGGAGAGGCGGGGAGCTGTTTTTT.

The genes are TRBV6-2 or TRBV6-3 and TRBJ2-5, with TRBD2 matching 7 bases. CDR3 size: 16 residues. The junction had 8 bases not matched to a gene; V was cut back by 0 bases and J by 4 bases. Germline V gene data show CDR1 as MNHEY and CDR2 as SVGEGT. The CDR3 reads CASSYSWEGRGETQYF. The CDR3 DNA is TGTGCCAGCAGTTACTCCTGGGAGGGAAGGGGAGAGACCCAGTACTTC.

This clone was counted a few times. The V gene is TRBV4-3, the J gene TRBJ2-7, with TRBD1 as a possible D gene (5 bases). V was trimmed by 3 bases and J by 0 bases, leaving 15 bases between them. The CDR3 spans 16 residues. The germline CDR1 and CDR2 sequences are LGHNA and YSLEER. Written as DNA, the CDR3 is TGCGCCAGCAGCCATTCTACCCCCGACAGCTCCTACGAGCAGTACTTC. Its protein is CASSHSTPDSSYEQYF.